One sample yielded the 7 T cell receptor beta chains listed below, sequenced in a study of T-cell reconstitution after alpha-beta-depleted transplantation in children. Unique molecular identifiers were built into the TCRbeta library. Using its own MiXCR run on the PCR reads, TCRdb lists one record per CDR3 protein. The sample holds 250,000 to 350,000 distinct CDR3 sequences, roughly 25% seen once. Source: PBMCs, mostly from graft donor cells, taken 180 days after TCRalphabeta/CD19-depleted stem cell transplant. The receptor source for this set is a male patient younger than 18 who had a stem cell transplant for acute lymphoblastic leukemia, so the T cells may come from the graft donor.

The chain recombines TRBV7-2 with TRBJ2-7, with no clear D. CDR3 length: 13 amino acids. CDR1 is SGHTA, CDR2 FQGNSA, per germline. Trimming pared 4 bases from V and 4 bases from J, leaving 11 bases between. CDR3: CASSSVRAYEQYF. The CDR3 DNA is TGTGCCAGCAGCTCGGTCCGGGCTTACGAGCAGTACTTC.

The rearrangement links TRBV20-1 to TRBJ2-7; TRBD2 matches 9 bases. With 6 bases clipped from V and 2 bases from J, the junction kept 11 bases outside the gene matches. The CDR3 totals 15 residues. Germline V CDR1 and CDR2: DFQATT, SNEGSKA (reference sequence). In DNA, the CDR3 is TGCAGTGCCACAAATCGAGCGGGAGGTCCCTACGAGCAGTACTTC. It codes for CSATNRAGGPYEQYF.

As DNA, the CDR3 is TGTGCCAGCAGTGAGACAGTTTACAATGAGCAGTTCTTC. It encodes CASSETVYNEQFF. This chain joins TRBV2 and TRBJ2-1; maybe TRBD1 (5 bases). The CDR3 is made up of 13 amino acids. From germline, CDR1 is SNHLY and CDR2 FYNNEI. V was pared by 3 bases and J by 4 bases, with 7 bases between.

The gene calls are TRBV27 and TRBJ2-1; the D gene is possibly TRBD2 (6 bases). The CDR3 contains 13 residues. V lost 5 bases and J lost 15, with 20 bases in between. Per germline, CDR1 MNHEY and CDR2 SMNVEV (reference sequence). In nucleotides, the CDR3 is TGTGCCAGCAGTCCACGATGGGGGACTGTACGGTTCTTC. Protein: CASSPRWGTVRFF.

This clonotype has at least ten counts. The chain has TRBV5-1 and TRBJ2-5; perhaps D is TRBD1 or TRBD2 (5 bases each). Trimming pared 4 bases from V and 4 bases from J, leaving 20 bases between. Germline CDR1 and CDR2: SGHRS and YFSETQ. The CDR3 has 16 amino acids. The CDR3 reads CASSPQGSTRGETQYF. The CDR3 region has the DNA TGCGCCAGCAGCCCCCAGGGTAGTACGAGGGGAGAGACCCAGTACTTC.

This clonotype was seen repeatedly, ten times or more. This CDR3 reads CASSSPAYGYTF. The CDR3 nucleotides read TGCGCCAGCAGCTCCCCTGCCTATGGCTACACCTTC. This chain links TRBV5-1 with TRBJ1-2; D uncertain. CDR1 and CDR2 (germline): SGHRS, YFSETQ. This CDR3 is 12 amino acids long. Trimming took off 3 bases at V and 4 bases at J, with 7 bases between the two ends.

The chain has TRBV4-1 and TRBJ1-4; D remains ambiguous. This CDR3 is 16 amino acids long. CDR1 MGHRA and CDR2 YSYEKL come from the germline V gene. The V end was cut by 6 bases, the J end by 0 bases, with 14 bases between. In nucleotides, the CDR3 is TGCGCCAGCAGTTTCGGGCCTTCTCCAACTAATGAAAAACTGTTTTTT. It yields the protein CASSFGPSPTNEKLFF.